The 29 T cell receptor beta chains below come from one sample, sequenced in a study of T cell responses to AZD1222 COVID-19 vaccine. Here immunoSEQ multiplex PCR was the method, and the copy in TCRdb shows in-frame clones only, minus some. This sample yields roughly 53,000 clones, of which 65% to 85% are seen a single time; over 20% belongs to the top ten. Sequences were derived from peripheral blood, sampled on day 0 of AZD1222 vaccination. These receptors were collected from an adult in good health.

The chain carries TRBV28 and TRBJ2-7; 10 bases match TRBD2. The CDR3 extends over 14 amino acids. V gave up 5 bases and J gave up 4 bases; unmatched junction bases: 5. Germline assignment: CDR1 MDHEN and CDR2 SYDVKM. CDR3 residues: CASSGPTSGYEQYF. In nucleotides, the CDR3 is TGTGCCAGCAGTGGACCGACTAGCGGGTACGAGCAGTACTTC.

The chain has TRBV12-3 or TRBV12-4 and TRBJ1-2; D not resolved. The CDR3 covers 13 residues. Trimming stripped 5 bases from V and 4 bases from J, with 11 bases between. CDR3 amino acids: CASSQDGSYGYTF. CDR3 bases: TGTGCCAGCAGTCAGGATGGGAGCTATGGCTACACCTTC.

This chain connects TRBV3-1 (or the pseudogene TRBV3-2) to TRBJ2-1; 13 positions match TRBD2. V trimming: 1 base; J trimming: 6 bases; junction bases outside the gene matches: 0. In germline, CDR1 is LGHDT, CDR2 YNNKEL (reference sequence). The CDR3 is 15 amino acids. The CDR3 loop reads CASSQGLAGGNEQFF. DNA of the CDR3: TGTGCCAGCAGCCAAGGACTAGCGGGAGGCAATGAGCAGTTCTTC.

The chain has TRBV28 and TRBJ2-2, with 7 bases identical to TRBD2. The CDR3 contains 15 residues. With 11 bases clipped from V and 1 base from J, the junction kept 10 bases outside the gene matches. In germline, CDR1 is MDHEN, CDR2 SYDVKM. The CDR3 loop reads CAAALADQNTGELFF. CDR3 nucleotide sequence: TGTGCCGCCGCGCTAGCGGATCAGAACACCGGGGAGCTGTTTTTT. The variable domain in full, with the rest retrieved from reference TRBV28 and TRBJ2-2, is DVKVTQSSRYLVKRTGEKVFLECVQDMDHENMFWYRQDPGLGLRLIYFSYDVKMKEKGDIPEGYSVSREKKERFSLILESASTNQTSMYLCAAALADQNTGELFFGEGSRLTVL.

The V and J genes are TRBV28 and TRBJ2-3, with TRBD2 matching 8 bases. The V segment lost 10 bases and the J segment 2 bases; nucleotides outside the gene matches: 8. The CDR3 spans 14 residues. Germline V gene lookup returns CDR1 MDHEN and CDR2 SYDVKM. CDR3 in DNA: TGTGCCACTAGAGACGGGAGGGCCACAGATACGCAGTATTTT. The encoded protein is CATRDGRATDTQYF.

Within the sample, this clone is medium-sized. CDR3 region: CASSRGTEAFF. CDR3 bases: TGTGCCAGCAGTAGGGGCACTGAAGCTTTCTTT. The chain employs TRBV12-3 or TRBV12-4 and TRBJ1-1; tentative D call: TRBD1 (5 bases). The CDR3 spans 11 residues. Trimming removed 5 bases at V and 4 bases at J, with 5 bases between.

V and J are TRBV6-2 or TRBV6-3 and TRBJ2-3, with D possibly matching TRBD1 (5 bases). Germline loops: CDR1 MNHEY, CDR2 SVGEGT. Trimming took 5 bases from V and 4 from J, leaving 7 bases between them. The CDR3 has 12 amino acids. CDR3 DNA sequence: TGTGCCAGCAGTCAGACAGCAGATACGCAGTATTTT. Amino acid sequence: CASSQTADTQYF.

In DNA, the CDR3 is TGTGCCAGCAGACGGACAGGGGGAGATCAGCCCCAGCATTTT. This encodes CASRRTGGDQPQHF. V gene TRBV6-5 combines with J gene TRBJ1-5, with 10 bases that match TRBD1. This CDR3 contains 14 residues. Trimming took 6 bases from V and 5 from J; bases not matched to a gene: 4. Germline-derived CDR1 and CDR2 are MNHEY and SVGAGI.

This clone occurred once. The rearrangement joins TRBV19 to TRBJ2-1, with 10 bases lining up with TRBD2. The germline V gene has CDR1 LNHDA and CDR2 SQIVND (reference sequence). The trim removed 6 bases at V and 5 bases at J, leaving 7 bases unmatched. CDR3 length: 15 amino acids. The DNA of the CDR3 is TGTGCCAGTAGAAGGATACTAGCGGGACACAATGAGCAGTTCTTC. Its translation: CASRRILAGHNEQFF.

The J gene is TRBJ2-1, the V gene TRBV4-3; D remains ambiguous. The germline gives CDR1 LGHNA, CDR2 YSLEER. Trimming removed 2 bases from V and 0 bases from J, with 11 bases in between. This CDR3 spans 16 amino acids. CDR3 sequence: CASSQRRDGSYNEQFF. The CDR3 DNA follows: TGCGCCAGCAGCCAAAGGCGTGACGGCTCCTACAATGAGCAGTTCTTC.

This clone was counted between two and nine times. DNA of the CDR3: TGTGCCAGCAGGCCCGGGACAGGGGGCGCCTACACTGAAGCTTTCTTT. Protein product: CASRPGTGGAYTEAFF. The chain links TRBV2 to TRBJ1-1; 12 positions match TRBD1. Germline CDR1 is SNHLY and CDR2 is FYNNEI. V shed 6 bases and J 3 bases; nucleotides not matched to a gene: 8. This CDR3 region has 16 residues.

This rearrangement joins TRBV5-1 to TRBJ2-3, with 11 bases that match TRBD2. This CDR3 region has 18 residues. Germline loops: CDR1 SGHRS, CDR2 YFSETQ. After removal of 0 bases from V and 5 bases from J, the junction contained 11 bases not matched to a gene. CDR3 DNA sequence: TGCGCCAGCAGCTTGGGCGGAACTAGCGGGAGACGAGGAGATACGCAGTATTTT. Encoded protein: CASSLGGTSGRRGDTQYF.

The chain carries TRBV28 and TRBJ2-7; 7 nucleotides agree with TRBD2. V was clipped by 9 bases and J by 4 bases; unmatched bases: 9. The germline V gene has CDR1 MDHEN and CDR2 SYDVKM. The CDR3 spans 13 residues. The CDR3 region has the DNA TGTGCCAGTTGGGAGGGTGAGCGTTACGAGCAGTACTTC. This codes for CASWEGERYEQYF.

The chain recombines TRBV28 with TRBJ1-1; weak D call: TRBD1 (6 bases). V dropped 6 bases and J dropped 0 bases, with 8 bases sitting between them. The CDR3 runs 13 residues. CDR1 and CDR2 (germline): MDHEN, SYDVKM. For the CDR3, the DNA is TGTGCCAGCAGCAACAGGGTGAACACTGAAGCTTTCTTT. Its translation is CASSNRVNTEAFF. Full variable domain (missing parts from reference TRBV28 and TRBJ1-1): DVKVTQSSRYLVKRTGEKVFLECVQDMDHENMFWYRQDPGLGLRLIYFSYDVKMKEKGDIPEGYSVSREKKERFSLILESASTNQTSMYLCASSNRVNTEAFFGQGTRLTVV.

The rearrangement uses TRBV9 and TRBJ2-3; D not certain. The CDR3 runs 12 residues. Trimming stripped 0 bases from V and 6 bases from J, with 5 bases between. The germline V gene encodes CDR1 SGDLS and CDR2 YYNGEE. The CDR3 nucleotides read TGTGCCAGCAGCGTAGAGTCCGATACGCAGTATTTT. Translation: CASSVESDTQYF.

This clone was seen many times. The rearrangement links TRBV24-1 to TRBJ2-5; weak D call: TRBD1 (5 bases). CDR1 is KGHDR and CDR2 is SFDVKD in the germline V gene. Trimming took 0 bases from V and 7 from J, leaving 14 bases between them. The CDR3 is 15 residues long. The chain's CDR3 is CATSDLKGEVGTQYF. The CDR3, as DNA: TGTGCCACCAGTGATTTGAAAGGGGAAGTGGGGACCCAGTACTTC.

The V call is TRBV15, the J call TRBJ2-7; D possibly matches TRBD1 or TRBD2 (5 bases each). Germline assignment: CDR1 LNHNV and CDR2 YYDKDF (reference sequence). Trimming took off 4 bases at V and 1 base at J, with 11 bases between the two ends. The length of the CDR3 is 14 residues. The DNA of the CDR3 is TGTGCCACCAGCACCCGGGACGGGTCCTACGAGCAGTACTTC. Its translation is CATSTRDGSYEQYF. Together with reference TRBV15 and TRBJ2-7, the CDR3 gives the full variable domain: DAMVIQNPRYQVTQFGKPVTLSCSQTLNHNVMYWYQQKSSQAPKLLFHYYDKDFNNEADTPDNFQSRRPNTSFCFLDIRSPGLGDTAMYLCATSTRDGSYEQYFGPGTRLTVT.

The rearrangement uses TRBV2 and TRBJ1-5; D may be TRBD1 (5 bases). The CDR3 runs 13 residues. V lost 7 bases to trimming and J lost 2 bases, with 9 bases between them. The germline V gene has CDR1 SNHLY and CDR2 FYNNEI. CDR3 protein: CASTGDGNQPQHF. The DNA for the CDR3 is TGTGCCAGCACGGGGGACGGCAATCAGCCCCAGCATTTT.

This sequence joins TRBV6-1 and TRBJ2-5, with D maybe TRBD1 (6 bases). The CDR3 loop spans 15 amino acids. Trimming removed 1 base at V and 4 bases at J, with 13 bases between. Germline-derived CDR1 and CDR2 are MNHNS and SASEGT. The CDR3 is CASSEGGRRLETQYF. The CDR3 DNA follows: TGTGCCAGCAGTGAAGGGGGGCGCAGGTTAGAGACCCAGTACTTC.

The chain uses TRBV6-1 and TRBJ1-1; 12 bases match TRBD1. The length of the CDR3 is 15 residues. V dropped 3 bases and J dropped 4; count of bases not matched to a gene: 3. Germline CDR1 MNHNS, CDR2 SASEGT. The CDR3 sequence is CASSEWGQGATEAFF. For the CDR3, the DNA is TGTGCCAGCAGTGAGTGGGGACAGGGGGCCACTGAAGCTTTCTTT.

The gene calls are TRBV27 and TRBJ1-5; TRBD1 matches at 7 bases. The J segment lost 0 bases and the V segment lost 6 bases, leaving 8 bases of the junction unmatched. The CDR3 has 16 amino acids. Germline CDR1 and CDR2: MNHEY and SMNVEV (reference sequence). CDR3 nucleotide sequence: TGTGCCAGCAGACAGGGGACACCTTATAGCAATCAGCCCCAGCATTTT. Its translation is CASRQGTPYSNQPQHF.

In nucleotides, the CDR3 is TGTGCCAGTAGTATACAGGACAGGGGAGGAAATTCACCCCTCCACTTT. This translates into CASSIQDRGGNSPLHF. The V and J genes are TRBV19 and TRBJ1-6; 9 bases are shared with TRBD1. With 2 bases clipped from V and 7 bases from J, the junction kept 6 bases outside the gene matches. Germline CDR1 LNHDA, CDR2 SQIVND (reference sequence). This CDR3 is 16 amino acids long.

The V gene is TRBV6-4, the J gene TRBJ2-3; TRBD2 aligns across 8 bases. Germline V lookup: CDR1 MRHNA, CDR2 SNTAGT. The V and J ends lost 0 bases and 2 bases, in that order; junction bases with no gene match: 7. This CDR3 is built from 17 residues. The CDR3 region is CASSDSGASGPTDTQYF. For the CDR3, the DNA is TGTGCCAGCAGTGACTCTGGGGCTAGCGGGCCCACAGATACGCAGTATTTT.

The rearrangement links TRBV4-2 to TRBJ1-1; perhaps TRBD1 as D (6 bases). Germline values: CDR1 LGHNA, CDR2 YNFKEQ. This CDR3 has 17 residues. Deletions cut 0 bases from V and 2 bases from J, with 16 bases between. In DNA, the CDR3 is TGTGCCAGCAGCCAAGAGCCCCAAGGGGGGCATAACACTGAAGCTTTCTTT. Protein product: CASSQEPQGGHNTEAFF.

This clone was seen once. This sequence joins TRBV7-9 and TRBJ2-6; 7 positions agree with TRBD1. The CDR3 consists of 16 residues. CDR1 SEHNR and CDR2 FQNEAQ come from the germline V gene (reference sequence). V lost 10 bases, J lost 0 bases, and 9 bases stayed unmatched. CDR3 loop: CATERGGSSGANVLTF. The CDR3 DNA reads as TGTGCCACCGAACGAGGGGGCAGCTCTGGGGCCAACGTCCTGACTTTC. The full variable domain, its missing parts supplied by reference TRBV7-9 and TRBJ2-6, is DTGVSQNPRHKITKRGQNVTFRCDPISEHNRLYWYRQTLGQGPEFLTYFQNEAQLEKSRLLSDRFSAERPKGSFSTLEIQRTEQGDSAMYLCATERGGSSGANVLTFGAGSRLTVL.

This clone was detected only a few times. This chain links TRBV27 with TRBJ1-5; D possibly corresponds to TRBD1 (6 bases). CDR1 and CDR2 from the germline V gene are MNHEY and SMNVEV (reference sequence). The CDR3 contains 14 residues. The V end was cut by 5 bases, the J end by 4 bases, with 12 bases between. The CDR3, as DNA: TGTGCCAGCAGTCTACAGGGTTCAAATCAGCCCCAGCATTTT. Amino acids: CASSLQGSNQPQHF.

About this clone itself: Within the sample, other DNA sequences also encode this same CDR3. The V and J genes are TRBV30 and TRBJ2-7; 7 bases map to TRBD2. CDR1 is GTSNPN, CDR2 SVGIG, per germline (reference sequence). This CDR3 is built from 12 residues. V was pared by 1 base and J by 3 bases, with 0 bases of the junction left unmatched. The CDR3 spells CAWSAGGYEQYF. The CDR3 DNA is TGTGCCTGGAGTGCGGGGGGCTACGAGCAGTACTTC.

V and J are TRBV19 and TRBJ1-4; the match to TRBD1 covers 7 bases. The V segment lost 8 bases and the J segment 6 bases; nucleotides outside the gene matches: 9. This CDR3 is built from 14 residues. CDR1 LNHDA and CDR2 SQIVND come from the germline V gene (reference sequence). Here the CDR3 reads CASGQRGRDEKLFF. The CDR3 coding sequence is TGTGCCAGTGGACAGAGGGGGCGGGATGAAAAACTGTTTTTT.

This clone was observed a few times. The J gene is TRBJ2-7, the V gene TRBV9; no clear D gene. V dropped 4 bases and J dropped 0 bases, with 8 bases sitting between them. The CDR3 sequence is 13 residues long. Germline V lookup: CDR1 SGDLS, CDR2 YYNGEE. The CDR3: CASSLGPSYEQYF. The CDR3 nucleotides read TGTGCCAGCAGCTTAGGACCCTCCTACGAGCAGTACTTC.